The 2 T cell receptor beta chains listed next were all sequenced from one sample in a study of blood T cell repertoires in COVID-19. Libraries were prepared by immunoSEQ multiplex PCR; TCRdb keeps only in-frame clonotypes and omits some of them. The top ten clones hold about 3.4% of a sample with about 49,000 clones, roughly 90% of them seen once. The sequenced material came from peripheral blood. The source is a human donor in a cohort sampled during active COVID-19.

The V and J genes are TRBV6-1 and TRBJ1-5; D unclear. Germline assignment: CDR1 MNHNS and CDR2 SASEGT. The CDR3 has 15 amino acids. Trimming took 2 bases from V and 2 from J, leaving 10 bases between them. The CDR3 protein is CASSETPEGNQPQHF. For the CDR3, the DNA is TGTGCCAGCAGTGAAACGCCGGAGGGCAATCAGCCCCAGCATTTT.

The chain combines TRBV7-2 with TRBJ1-2; D might be TRBD1 (5 bases). Germline CDR1 SGHTA, CDR2 FQGNSA. The CDR3 spans 14 residues. The V and J ends lost 1 base and 5 bases respectively, with 11 bases between them. CDR3 sequence: CASSLGSGRYGYTF. In DNA, the CDR3 is TGTGCCAGCAGCTTAGGTTCAGGGAGGTATGGCTACACCTTC.